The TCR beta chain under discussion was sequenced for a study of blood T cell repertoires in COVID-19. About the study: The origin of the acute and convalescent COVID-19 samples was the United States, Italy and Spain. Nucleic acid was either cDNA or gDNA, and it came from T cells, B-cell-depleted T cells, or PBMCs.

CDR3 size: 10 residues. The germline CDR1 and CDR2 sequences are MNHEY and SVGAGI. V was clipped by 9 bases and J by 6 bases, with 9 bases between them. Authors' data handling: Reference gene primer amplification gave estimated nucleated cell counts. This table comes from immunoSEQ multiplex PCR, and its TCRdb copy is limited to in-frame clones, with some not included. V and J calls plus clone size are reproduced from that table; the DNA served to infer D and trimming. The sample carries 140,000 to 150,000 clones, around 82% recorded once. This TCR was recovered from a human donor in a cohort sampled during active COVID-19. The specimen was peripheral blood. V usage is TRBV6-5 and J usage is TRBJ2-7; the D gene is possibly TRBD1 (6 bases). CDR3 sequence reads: CASRQAEQYF. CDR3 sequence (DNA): TGTGCCAGTAGACAGGCCGAGCAGTACTTC.